A single sample gave rise to the 32 T cell receptor beta chains below, sequenced in a study of blood T cell repertoires in COVID-19. The assay was immunoSEQ multiplex PCR, and TCRdb's table has in-frame clones only and misses some. The table includes over 70,000 clones, 70% to 85% detected once. Sequencing input: peripheral blood. These receptors were collected from a woman aged 60-70 years with acute or convalescent COVID-19.

The rearrangement links TRBV28 to TRBJ1-4; D might be TRBD1 (5 bases). V gave up 3 bases and J gave up 10 bases, with 15 bases separating them. The CDR3 extends over 14 amino acids. Per germline, CDR1 MDHEN and CDR2 SYDVKM. The CDR3 DNA follows: TGTGCCAGCAGTTTCGAGGGGACTACCCGAAAACTGTTTTTT. Translating gives CASSFEGTTRKLFF.

The chain employs TRBV28 and TRBJ1-2; 8 bases are shared with TRBD1. The trim removed 2 bases at V and 2 bases at J, leaving 7 bases unmatched. The CDR3 has 16 amino acids. Germline V CDR1 and CDR2: MDHEN, SYDVKM. The CDR3 bases are TGTGCCAGCAGTTTACGTAGCAGGGGGCGAAACTATGGCTACACCTTC. Its protein is CASSLRSRGRNYGYTF.

This chain links TRBV30 with TRBJ2-7, with 9 nucleotides matching TRBD1. The CDR3 sequence is 14 residues long. The germline V gene encodes CDR1 GTSNPN and CDR2 SVGIG (reference sequence). After removal of 0 bases from V and 2 bases from J, the junction contained 2 bases not matched to a gene. The CDR3 nucleotides read TGTGCCTGGAGTGTAGGGACAGGGACCTACGAGCAGTACTTC. It yields the protein CAWSVGTGTYEQYF. The full variable domain, with the rest looked up from reference TRBV30 and TRBJ2-7, is SQTIHQWPATLVQPVGSPLSLECTVEGTSNPNLYWYRQAAGRGLQLLFYSVGIGQISSEVPQNLSASRPQDRQFILSSKKLLLSDSGFYLCAWSVGTGTYEQYFGPGTRLTVT.

This sequence joins TRBV21-1 and TRBJ2-2; no DNA check was done on the table's D call, TRBD1. TRBV21-1 is shown as a pseudogene. The CDR3 contains 18 residues. The CDR3: CASSGIPGYKRDTGELFF. CDR3 in DNA: TGTGCCAGCAGCGGGATCCCAGGGTATAAACGGGACACCGGGGAGCTGTTTTTT.

The rearrangement joins TRBV9 to TRBJ1-4; D is possibly TRBD1 (6 bases). Trimming took 1 base from V and 4 from J, leaving 11 bases between them. There are 15 residues in the CDR3. Germline CDR1 reads SGDLS; CDR2 reads YYNGEE. The CDR3 region is CASSVSGQINEKLFF. CDR3 nucleotide sequence: TGTGCCAGCAGCGTATCCGGACAGATTAATGAAAAACTGTTTTTT.

The chain uses TRBV7-9 and TRBJ1-2; TRBD1 agrees at 8 bases. Germline assignment: CDR1 SEHNR and CDR2 FQNEAQ (reference sequence). The CDR3 runs 12 residues. Germline trimming cut 4 bases from V and 8 bases from J; bases unmatched to any gene: 3. The CDR3 here is CASSSYRGGYTF. Written as DNA, the CDR3 is TGTGCCAGCAGCTCCTACAGGGGGGGCTACACCTTC.

The gene calls are TRBV29-1 and TRBJ1-1; the D gene is possibly TRBD1 (5 bases). The CDR3 has 14 residues. The V end was cut by 7 bases, the J end by 0 bases, with 15 bases between. Germline values: CDR1 SQVTM, CDR2 ANQGSEA. The CDR3 bases are TGCAGCGGGAAAACCGGGACTCTGAACACTGAAGCTTTCTTT. This translates into CSGKTGTLNTEAFF.

This chain joins TRBV5-1 and TRBJ1-2; D possibly corresponds to TRBD1 (6 bases). Germline V gene lookup returns CDR1 SGHRS and CDR2 YFSETQ. V gave up 4 bases and J gave up 7 bases, with 20 bases separating them. The CDR3 sequence is 15 residues long. The CDR3 spells CASSPGRGGVFGYTF. As DNA, the CDR3 is TGCGCCAGCAGCCCGGGTCGGGGGGGCGTCTTTGGCTACACCTTC. Based on the CDR3 plus reference TRBV5-1 and TRBJ1-2, the full variable domain is KAGVTQTPRYLIKTRGQQVTLSCSPISGHRSVSWYQQTPGQGLQFLFEYFSETQRNKGNFPGRFSGRQFSNSRSEMNVSTLELGDSALYLCASSPGRGGVFGYTFGSGTRLTVV.

V and J are TRBV15 and TRBJ2-2; 15 bases are shared with TRBD2. Germline V gene lookup returns CDR1 LNHNV and CDR2 YYDKDF (reference sequence). With V trimmed by 0 bases and J by 7 bases, 3 bases remained unmatched. The CDR3 totals 17 residues. DNA for the CDR3: TGTGCCACCAGCAGAGATGGACTAGCGGGAGGGAGCGGGGAGCTGTTTTTT. Translation: CATSRDGLAGGSGELFF.

The V gene is TRBV7-9, the J gene TRBJ2-7; 13 bases align to TRBD2. The CDR3 has 16 amino acids. Germline assignment: CDR1 SEHNR and CDR2 FQNEAQ (reference sequence). V shed 4 bases, J shed 2 bases, and the junction held 5 bases outside the gene matches. The CDR3 spells CASSSRTSGGTYEQYF. CDR3 nucleotide sequence: TGTGCCAGCAGCTCCCGGACTAGCGGGGGTACCTACGAGCAGTACTTC.

The genes are TRBV9 and TRBJ2-2; no clear D. CDR3 length equals 16 residues. V was clipped by 4 bases and J by 0 bases, with 13 bases between them. The germline V gene encodes CDR1 SGDLS and CDR2 YYNGEE. CDR3 nucleotides: TGTGCCAGCAGCCCCCGGTCGACTCCGAACACCGGGGAGCTGTTTTTT. Translated, it gives CASSPRSTPNTGELFF.

This chain links TRBV30 with TRBJ1-3; D not certain. Germline CDR1 and CDR2: GTSNPN and SVGIG (reference sequence). Trimming stripped 4 bases from V and 4 bases from J, with 8 bases between. This CDR3 has 12 residues. CDR3 coding DNA: TGTGCCTGGACTTCTAAAGGAAACACCATATATTTT. Protein sequence: CAWTSKGNTIYF.

The gene calls are TRBV30 and TRBJ1-1, with 8 bases lining up with TRBD1. The CDR3 runs 14 residues. Germline V gene lookup returns CDR1 GTSNPN and CDR2 SVGIG (reference sequence). V shed 2 bases, J shed 5 bases, and the junction held 7 bases outside the gene matches. The CDR3 loop is CAWSWTGPLTEAFF. DNA for the CDR3: TGTGCCTGGAGTTGGACAGGGCCTCTGACTGAAGCTTTCTTT.

Sample share makes this clone medium-sized. V and J are TRBV2 and TRBJ2-7; D perhaps matches TRBD2 (5 bases). The CDR3 totals 12 residues. Germline CDR1 is SNHLY and CDR2 is FYNNEI. Deletions cut 6 bases from V and 0 bases from J, with 6 bases between. The chain's CDR3 is CASRDFSYEQYF. The CDR3 DNA reads as TGTGCCAGCAGGGACTTCTCCTACGAGCAGTACTTC.

This clone appeared a single time. The rearrangement links TRBV5-4 to TRBJ1-6; TRBD1 matches 7 bases. V dropped 0 bases and J dropped 9; count of bases not matched to a gene: 9. This CDR3 is 16 amino acids long. Germline CDR1 reads SGHNT; CDR2 reads YYREEE (reference sequence). Here the CDR3 reads CASSLGLRDRASPLHF. In nucleotides, the CDR3 is TGTGCCAGCAGCTTGGGACTTCGAGACAGGGCTTCACCCCTCCACTTT.

This clone was detected a few times. The genes are TRBV19 and TRBJ2-1; a weak D match, TRBD2 (6 bases). Germline V gives CDR1 LNHDA, CDR2 SQIVND (reference sequence). The germline V and J ends were trimmed by 1 base and 9 bases, with 13 bases remaining between them. The CDR3 is 14 residues long. CDR3 sequence: CASSIGREHSEQFF. CDR3 bases: TGTGCCAGTAGTATAGGACGGGAGCATAGTGAGCAGTTCTTC.

This clone was found once. The rearrangement links TRBV4-1 to TRBJ1-2; D remains ambiguous. Per germline, CDR1 MGHRA and CDR2 YSYEKL. This CDR3 comprises 15 residues. Trimming removed 0 bases at V and 8 bases at J, with 16 bases between. CDR3 in amino acids: CASSQDLYKVAGYTF. As DNA, the CDR3 is TGCGCCAGCAGCCAAGACTTGTACAAAGTCGCCGGCTACACCTTC.

In this sample, this clone turned up a few times. This chain uses TRBV19 with TRBJ2-1; a possible D gene is TRBD2 (6 bases). CDR1 and CDR2 (germline): LNHDA, SQIVND (reference sequence). The V gene lost 4 bases and the J gene lost 6 bases, with 16 bases spanning the gap. CDR3 length: 15 amino acids. The CDR3, as DNA: TGTGCCAGTAGTAACTCTGGCGGGACTCGCAATGAGCAGTTCTTC. Its translation is CASSNSGGTRNEQFF.

V usage is TRBV10-3 and J usage is TRBJ1-5; TRBD1 agrees at 7 bases. Trimming removed 2 bases from V and 5 bases from J; junction bases left unmatched: 3. CDR1 is ENHRY, CDR2 SYGVKD, per germline. The CDR3 runs to 14 residues. The CDR3 nucleotides are TGTGCCATCAGTGAGAAAGGGGGCCATCAGCCCCAGCATTTT. This gives the protein CAISEKGGHQPQHF.

The rearrangement joins TRBV6-5 to TRBJ1-6, with D perhaps TRBD1 (6 bases). The germline V gene has CDR1 MNHEY and CDR2 SVGAGI. V was trimmed by 0 bases and J by 7 bases, leaving 13 bases between them. This CDR3 comprises 16 residues. The CDR3 DNA reads as TGTGCCAGCAGTTACTCGACGGGACATTCGAATTCACCCCTCCACTTT. Encoded protein: CASSYSTGHSNSPLHF.

The V and J genes are TRBV12-3 or TRBV12-4 and TRBJ1-5; possible D gene TRBD1, 5 bases. CDR3 length: 13 amino acids. Trimming took 3 bases from V and 9 from J, leaving 12 bases between them. The CDR3 nucleotides are TGTGCCAGCAGTTTTTATGCCGGGGGGCCCCAGCATTTT. This sequence encodes CASSFYAGGPQHF.

The rearrangement links TRBV6-6 to TRBJ1-1; no firm D call. This CDR3 region has 11 residues. Trimming stripped 0 bases from V and 13 bases from J, with 9 bases between. Germline V gene lookup returns CDR1 MNHNY and CDR2 SVGAGI (reference sequence). The CDR3 DNA sequence: TGTGCCAGCAGTTACTCGATTTCAGTTTTCTTT. Protein: CASSYSISVFF.

V gene TRBV2 combines with J gene TRBJ1-4, with D possibly TRBD1 on 5 matching bases. Germline V CDR1 and CDR2: SNHLY, FYNNEI. The CDR3 runs to 14 residues. Deletions cut 6 bases from V and 7 bases from J, with 15 bases between. As DNA, the CDR3 is TGTGCCAGCAGCGCCAGGGTATTCGGTGAAAAACTGTTTTTT. Protein sequence: CASSARVFGEKLFF.

The chain employs TRBV4-2 and TRBJ2-7; 7 positions agree with TRBD2. This CDR3 region has 15 residues. Germline V CDR1 and CDR2: LGHNA, YNFKEQ. V gave up 1 base and J gave up 0 bases; unmatched junction bases: 3. The CDR3 loop is CASSQVASGSYEQYF. The CDR3 DNA follows: TGTGCCAGCAGCCAAGTTGCTAGCGGCTCCTACGAGCAGTACTTC.

The rearrangement links TRBV6-1 to TRBJ1-2; weak D call: TRBD1 (6 bases). The CDR3 totals 14 residues. The V end lost 3 bases, the J end lost 4 bases, and 12 bases lay between the germline ends. The germline gives CDR1 MNHNS, CDR2 SASEGT. The DNA of the CDR3 is TGTGCCAGCAGTGAGGCTCAGGGGCCCTATGGCTACACCTTC. Amino acid sequence: CASSEAQGPYGYTF.

The rearrangement joins TRBV7-3 to TRBJ2-1; D possibly corresponds to TRBD1 (6 bases). The CDR3 extends over 13 amino acids. Germline CDR1 SGHTA, CDR2 FQGTGA. Trimming cost V 3 bases and J 15 bases, with 18 bases left between them. The CDR3 DNA reads TGTGCCAGCAGCTTCCTCAAGGACAGCCGGACGTTCTTC. Translating it yields CASSFLKDSRTFF.

V is TRBV30 and J is TRBJ1-3, with 7 bases lining up with TRBD1. This CDR3 has 19 residues. Unmatched junction bases numbered 15, after V lost 1 base and J lost 0 bases. Germline-derived CDR1 and CDR2 are GTSNPN and SVGIG (reference sequence). The CDR3 protein is CAWSEPRPLGQHSGNTIYF. The CDR3 nucleotides read TGTGCCTGGAGTGAACCGCGTCCCTTGGGACAGCACTCTGGAAACACCATATATTTT.

The rearrangement uses TRBV2 and TRBJ1-5, with D tentatively TRBD1 (5 bases). Deletions cut 7 bases from V and 1 base from J, with 8 bases between. This CDR3 spans 13 amino acids. Germline values: CDR1 SNHLY, CDR2 FYNNEI. CDR3 amino acids: CASNRGSNQPQHF. As DNA, the CDR3 is TGTGCCAGCAATAGGGGAAGCAATCAGCCCCAGCATTTT.

The chain couples TRBV19 to TRBJ2-5, with D uncertain. The CDR3 has 16 amino acids. CDR1 LNHDA and CDR2 SQIVND come from the germline V gene (reference sequence). The germline V and J ends were trimmed by 3 bases and 1 base, with 15 bases remaining between them. The CDR3 reads CASSMTATVTQETQYF. The CDR3 DNA reads as TGTGCCAGTAGTATGACGGCCACAGTCACCCAAGAGACCCAGTACTTC.

The chain carries TRBV19 and TRBJ1-1; TRBD1 matches at 7 bases. V was clipped by 10 bases and J by 1 base; unmatched bases: 3. CDR3 length: 12 residues. Germline V gene sequence: CDR1 LNHDA, CDR2 SQIVND (reference sequence). The CDR3 here is CATYRGNTEAFF. The CDR3 nucleotides are TGTGCCACTTACAGGGGGAACACTGAAGCTTTCTTT.

The genes are TRBV4-1 and TRBJ2-3, with 8 bases lining up with TRBD2. V lost 1 base and J lost 2; bases outside the gene matches: 5. CDR3 length equals 16 residues. CDR1 MGHRA and CDR2 YSYEKL come from the germline V gene. The DNA for the CDR3 is TGCGCCAGCAGCCAAGTCGGGGGGGCCTTCACAGATACGCAGTATTTT. It is translated as CASSQVGGAFTDTQYF.

This chain links TRBV5-1 with TRBJ2-3; 16 bases map to TRBD2. This CDR3 spans 19 amino acids. Trimming at V came to 5 bases and at J to 4 bases, leaving 13 bases not matched to a gene. Germline V gene sequence: CDR1 SGHRS, CDR2 YFSETQ. The CDR3 loop reads CASRGLAGGVAIGPDTQYF. The DNA for the CDR3 is TGCGCCAGCAGGGGACTAGCGGGAGGGGTCGCTATAGGCCCAGATACGCAGTATTTT.